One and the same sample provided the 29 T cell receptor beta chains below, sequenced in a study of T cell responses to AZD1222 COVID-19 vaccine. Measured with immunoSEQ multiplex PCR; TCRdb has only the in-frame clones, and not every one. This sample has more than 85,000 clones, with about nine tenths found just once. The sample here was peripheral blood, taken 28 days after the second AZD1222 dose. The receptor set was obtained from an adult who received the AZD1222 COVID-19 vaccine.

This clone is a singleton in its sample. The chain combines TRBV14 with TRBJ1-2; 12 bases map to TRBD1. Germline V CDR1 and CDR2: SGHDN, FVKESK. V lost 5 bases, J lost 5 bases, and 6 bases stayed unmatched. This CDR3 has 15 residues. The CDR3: CASSTGTGGRYGYTF. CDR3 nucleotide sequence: TGTGCCAGCAGCACCGGGACAGGGGGCAGATATGGCTACACCTTC.

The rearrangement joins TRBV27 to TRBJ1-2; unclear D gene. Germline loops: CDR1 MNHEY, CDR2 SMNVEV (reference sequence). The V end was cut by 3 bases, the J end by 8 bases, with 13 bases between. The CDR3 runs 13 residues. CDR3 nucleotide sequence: TGTGCCAGCAGTTTTGCCCAGGCGGGGGGCTACACCTTC. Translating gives CASSFAQAGGYTF.

CDR3 in amino acids: CASSLQPGTTGYGYTF. For the CDR3, the DNA is TGTGCCAGCAGCTTACAGCCTGGAACAACTGGCTATGGCTACACCTTC. The V call is TRBV11-2, the J call TRBJ1-2, with D hard to call. The ends were cut back, 2 bases at V and 4 bases at J, with 17 bases in the middle. Germline values: CDR1 SGHAT, CDR2 FQNNGV. The CDR3 sequence is 16 residues long.

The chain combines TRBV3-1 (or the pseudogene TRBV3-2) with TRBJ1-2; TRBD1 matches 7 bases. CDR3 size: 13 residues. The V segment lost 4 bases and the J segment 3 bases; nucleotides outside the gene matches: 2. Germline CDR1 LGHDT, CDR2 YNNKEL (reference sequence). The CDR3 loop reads CASSRDRDYGYTF. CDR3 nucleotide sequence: TGTGCCAGCAGCCGGGACAGAGACTATGGCTACACCTTC.

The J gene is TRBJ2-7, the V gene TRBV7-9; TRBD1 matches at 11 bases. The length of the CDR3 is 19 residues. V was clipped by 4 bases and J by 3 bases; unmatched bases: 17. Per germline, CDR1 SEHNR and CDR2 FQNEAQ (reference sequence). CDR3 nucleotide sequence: TGTGCCAGCAGCTCAACCCAATATCGAAGGGACAGGGGGGTCTACGAGCAGTACTTC. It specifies CASSSTQYRRDRGVYEQYF.

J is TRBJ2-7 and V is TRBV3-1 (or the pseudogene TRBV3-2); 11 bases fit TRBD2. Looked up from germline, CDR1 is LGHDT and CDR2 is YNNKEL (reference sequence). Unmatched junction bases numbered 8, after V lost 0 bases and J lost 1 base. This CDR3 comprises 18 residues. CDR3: CASSQELAGGIDSYEQYF. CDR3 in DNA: TGTGCCAGCAGCCAAGAGTTAGCGGGAGGGATAGATTCCTACGAGCAGTACTTC.

CDR3 DNA: TGTGCCTGGGGTAGCGGGAGGGCAAAAGATACGCAGTATTTT. This sequence encodes CAWGSGRAKDTQYF. The V call is TRBV30, the J call TRBJ2-3, with 11 bases matching TRBD2. Germline V gene lookup returns CDR1 GTSNPN and CDR2 SVGIG (reference sequence). This CDR3 comprises 14 residues. V was clipped by 5 bases and J by 5 bases; unmatched bases: 6.

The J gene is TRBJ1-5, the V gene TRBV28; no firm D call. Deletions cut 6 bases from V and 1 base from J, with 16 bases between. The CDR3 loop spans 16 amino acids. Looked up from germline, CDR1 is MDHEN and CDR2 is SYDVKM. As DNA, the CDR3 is TGTGCCAGCAGGGGCCCAAACCCAAGAAGCAATCAGCCCCAGCATTTT. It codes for CASRGPNPRSNQPQHF.

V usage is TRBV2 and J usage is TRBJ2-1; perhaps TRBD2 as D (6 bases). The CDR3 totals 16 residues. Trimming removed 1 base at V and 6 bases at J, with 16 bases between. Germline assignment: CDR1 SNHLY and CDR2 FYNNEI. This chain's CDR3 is CASSEGRTTMSNEQFF. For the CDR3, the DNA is TGTGCCAGCAGTGAAGGGAGGACTACGATGAGCAATGAGCAGTTCTTC.

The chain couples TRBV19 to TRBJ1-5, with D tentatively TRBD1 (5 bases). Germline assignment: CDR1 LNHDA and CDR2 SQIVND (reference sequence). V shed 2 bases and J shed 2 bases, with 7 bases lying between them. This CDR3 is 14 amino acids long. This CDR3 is CASSILGGNQPQHF. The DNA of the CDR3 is TGTGCCAGTAGTATATTAGGGGGCAATCAGCCCCAGCATTTT.

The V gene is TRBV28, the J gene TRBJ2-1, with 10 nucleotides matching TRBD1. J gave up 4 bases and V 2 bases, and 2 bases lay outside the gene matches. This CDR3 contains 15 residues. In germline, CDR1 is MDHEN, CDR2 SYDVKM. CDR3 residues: CASSLGQGVYNEQFF. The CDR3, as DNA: TGTGCCAGCAGTTTAGGACAGGGGGTTTACAATGAGCAGTTCTTC.

The CDR3, as DNA: TGTGCCAGTAGTCCCGAAGCCGGACTAGCGGCAATTAGCACAGATACGCAGTATTTT. Translation gives CASSPEAGLAAISTDTQYF. The chain has TRBV19 and TRBJ2-3, with 10 nucleotides matching TRBD2. Trimming removed 5 bases from V and 0 bases from J; junction bases left unmatched: 14. Germline CDR1 and CDR2: LNHDA and SQIVND (reference sequence). This CDR3 spans 19 amino acids.

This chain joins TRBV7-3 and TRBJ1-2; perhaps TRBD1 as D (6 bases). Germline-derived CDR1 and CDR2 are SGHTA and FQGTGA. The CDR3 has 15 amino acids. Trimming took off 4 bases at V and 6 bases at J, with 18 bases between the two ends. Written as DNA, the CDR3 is TGTGCCAGCAGCTCGGCGGTTGGGGGCATGGATGGCTACACCTTC. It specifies CASSSAVGGMDGYTF.

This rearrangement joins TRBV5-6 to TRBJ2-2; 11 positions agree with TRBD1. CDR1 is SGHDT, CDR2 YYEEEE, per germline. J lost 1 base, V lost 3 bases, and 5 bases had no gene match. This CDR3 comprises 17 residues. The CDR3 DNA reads TGTGCCAGCAGCTCTCTGGGGACAGGGGGGAACACCGGGGAGCTGTTTTTT. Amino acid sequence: CASSSLGTGGNTGELFF. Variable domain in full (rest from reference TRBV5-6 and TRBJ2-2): DAGVTQSPTHLIKTRGQQVTLRCSPKSGHDTVSWYQQALGQGPQFIFQYYEEEERQRGNFPDRFSGHQFPNYSSELNVNALLLGDSALYLCASSSLGTGGNTGELFFGEGSRLTVL.

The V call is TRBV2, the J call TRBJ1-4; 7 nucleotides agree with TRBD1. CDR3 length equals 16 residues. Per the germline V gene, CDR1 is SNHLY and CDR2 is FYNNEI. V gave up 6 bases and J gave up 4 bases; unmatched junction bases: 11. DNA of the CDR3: TGTGCCAGCAGCCAGAGGGGGCTCGGCAATAATGAAAAACTGTTTTTT. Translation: CASSQRGLGNNEKLFF.

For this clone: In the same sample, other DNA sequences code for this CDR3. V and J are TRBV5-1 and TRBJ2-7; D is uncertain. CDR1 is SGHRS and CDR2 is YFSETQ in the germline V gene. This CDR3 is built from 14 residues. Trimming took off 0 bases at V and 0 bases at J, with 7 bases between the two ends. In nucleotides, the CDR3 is TGCGCCAGCAGCTTGGAACAGAACTCCTACGAGCAGTACTTC. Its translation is CASSLEQNSYEQYF.

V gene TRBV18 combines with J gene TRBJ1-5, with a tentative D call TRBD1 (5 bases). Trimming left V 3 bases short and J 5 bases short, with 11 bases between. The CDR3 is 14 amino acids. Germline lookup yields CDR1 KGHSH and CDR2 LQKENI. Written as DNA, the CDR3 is TGTGCCAGCTCACCGGTGGACAAGGATCAGCCCCAGCATTTT. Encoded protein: CASSPVDKDQPQHF.

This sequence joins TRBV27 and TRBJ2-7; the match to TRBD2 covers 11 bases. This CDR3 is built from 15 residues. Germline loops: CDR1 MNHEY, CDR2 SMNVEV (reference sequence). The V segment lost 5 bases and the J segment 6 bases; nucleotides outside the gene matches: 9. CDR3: CASSQTSGKVGEQYF. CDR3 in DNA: TGTGCCAGCAGTCAGACTAGCGGGAAAGTAGGCGAGCAGTACTTC.

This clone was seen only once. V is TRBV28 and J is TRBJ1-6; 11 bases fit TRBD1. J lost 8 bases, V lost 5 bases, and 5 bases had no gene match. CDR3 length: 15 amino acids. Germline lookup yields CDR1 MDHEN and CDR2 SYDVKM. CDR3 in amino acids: CASSRDRGLYSPLHF. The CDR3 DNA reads TGTGCCAGCAGTCGGGACAGGGGGTTATATTCACCCCTCCACTTT.

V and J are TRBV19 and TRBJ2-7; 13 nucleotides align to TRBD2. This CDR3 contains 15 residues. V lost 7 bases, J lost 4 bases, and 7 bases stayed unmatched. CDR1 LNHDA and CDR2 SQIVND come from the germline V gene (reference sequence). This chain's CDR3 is CASTGLAGDKYEQYF. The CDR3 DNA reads TGTGCCAGTACCGGACTAGCGGGAGACAAGTACGAGCAGTACTTC.

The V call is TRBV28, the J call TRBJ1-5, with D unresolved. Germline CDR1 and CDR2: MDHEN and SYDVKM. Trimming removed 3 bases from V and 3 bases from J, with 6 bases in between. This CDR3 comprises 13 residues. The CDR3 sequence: CASSFRPNQPQHF. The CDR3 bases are TGTGCCAGCAGTTTCCGGCCCAATCAGCCCCAGCATTTT.

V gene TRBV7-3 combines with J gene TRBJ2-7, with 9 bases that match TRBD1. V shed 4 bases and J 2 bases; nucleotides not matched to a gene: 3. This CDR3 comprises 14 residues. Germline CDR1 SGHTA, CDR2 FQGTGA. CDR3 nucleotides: TGTGCCAGCAGCTCGGGACAGGGAACCTACGAGCAGTACTTC. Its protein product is CASSSGQGTYEQYF.

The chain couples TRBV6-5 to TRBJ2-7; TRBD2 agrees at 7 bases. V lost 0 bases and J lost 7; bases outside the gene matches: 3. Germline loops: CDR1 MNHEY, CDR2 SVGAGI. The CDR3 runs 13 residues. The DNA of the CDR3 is TGTGCCAGCAGTTACTCCCAGGGAGGGGAGCAGTACTTC. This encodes CASSYSQGGEQYF.

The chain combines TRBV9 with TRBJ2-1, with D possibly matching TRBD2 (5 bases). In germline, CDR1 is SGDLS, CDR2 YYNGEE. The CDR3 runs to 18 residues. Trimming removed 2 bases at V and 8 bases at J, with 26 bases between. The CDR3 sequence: CASSVGLEGMGFRHEQFF. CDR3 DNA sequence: TGTGCCAGCAGCGTGGGGTTAGAGGGAATGGGGTTTCGACATGAGCAGTTCTTC.

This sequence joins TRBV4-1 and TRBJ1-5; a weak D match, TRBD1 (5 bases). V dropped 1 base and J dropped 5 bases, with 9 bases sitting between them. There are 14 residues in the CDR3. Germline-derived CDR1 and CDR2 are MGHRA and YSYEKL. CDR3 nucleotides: TGCGCCAGCAGCCAAGGGAGGGGTGATCAGCCCCAGCATTTT. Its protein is CASSQGRGDQPQHF.

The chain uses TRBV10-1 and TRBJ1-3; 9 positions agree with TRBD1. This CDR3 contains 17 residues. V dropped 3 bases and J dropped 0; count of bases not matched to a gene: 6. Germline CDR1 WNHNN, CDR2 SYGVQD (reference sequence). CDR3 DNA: TGCGCCAGCAGTGATCCGGGACAGGGATCCTCTGGAAACACCATATATTTT. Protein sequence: CASSDPGQGSSGNTIYF.

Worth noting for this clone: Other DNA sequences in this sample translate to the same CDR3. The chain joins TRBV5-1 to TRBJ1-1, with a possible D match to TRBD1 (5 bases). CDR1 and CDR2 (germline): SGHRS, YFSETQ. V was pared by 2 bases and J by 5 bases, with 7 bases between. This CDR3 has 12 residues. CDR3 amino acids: CASSLGDTEAFF. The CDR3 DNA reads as TGCGCCAGCAGCTTAGGGGATACTGAAGCTTTCTTT.

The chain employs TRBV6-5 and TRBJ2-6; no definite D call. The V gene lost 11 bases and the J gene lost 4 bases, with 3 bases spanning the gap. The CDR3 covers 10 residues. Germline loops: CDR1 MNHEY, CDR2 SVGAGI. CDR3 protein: CAAGANVLTF. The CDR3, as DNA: TGTGCCGCCGGGGCCAACGTCCTGACTTTC.

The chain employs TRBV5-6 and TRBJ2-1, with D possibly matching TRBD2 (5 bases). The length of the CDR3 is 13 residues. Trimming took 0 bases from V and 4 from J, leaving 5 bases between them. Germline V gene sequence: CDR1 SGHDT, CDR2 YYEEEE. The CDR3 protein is CASSLGGYNEQFF. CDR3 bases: TGTGCCAGCAGCTTGGGAGGGTACAATGAGCAGTTCTTC.